This T cell receptor beta chain was recovered during a study of T cell clones after liver transplantation. Study details: Draws occurred before transplant, before withdrawal, and after complete or failed withdrawal.

This clone was observed a single time. Its antigen is currently unknown. Whole-study findings and limits: Rather than being deleted, graft donor-reactive T cells may have moved into the graft. The donor-reactive repertoire was only partly measurable in two subjects, lacking donor cells.

Measured with immunoSEQ multiplex PCR; TCRdb has only the in-frame clones, and not every one. The sample has more than 95,000 clones; around 83% are singletons. CDR3 length equals 12 residues. V was clipped by 2 bases and J by 10 bases, with 8 bases between them. Germline assignment: CDR1 ENHRY and CDR2 SYGVKD. This rearrangement joins TRBV10-3 to TRBJ2-2, with D unresolved. Sequenced material: CD4+ T cells from blood, taken before liver transplant. This clonotype was obtained from a human donor who received a liver transplant. The CDR3 spells CAISEEEVELFF. CDR3 bases: TGTGCCATCAGTGAGGAAGAGGTGGAGCTGTTTTTT.